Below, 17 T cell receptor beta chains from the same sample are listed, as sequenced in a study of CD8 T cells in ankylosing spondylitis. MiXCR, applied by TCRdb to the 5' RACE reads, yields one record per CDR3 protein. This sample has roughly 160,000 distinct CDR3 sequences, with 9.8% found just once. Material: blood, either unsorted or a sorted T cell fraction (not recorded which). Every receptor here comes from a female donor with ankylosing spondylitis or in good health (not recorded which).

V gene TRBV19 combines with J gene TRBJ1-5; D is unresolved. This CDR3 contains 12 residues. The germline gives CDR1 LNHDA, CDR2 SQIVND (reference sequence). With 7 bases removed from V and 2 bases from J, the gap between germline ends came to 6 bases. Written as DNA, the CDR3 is TGTGCCAGTAAAAGAGGCAATCAGCCCCAGCATTTT. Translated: CASKRGNQPQHF.

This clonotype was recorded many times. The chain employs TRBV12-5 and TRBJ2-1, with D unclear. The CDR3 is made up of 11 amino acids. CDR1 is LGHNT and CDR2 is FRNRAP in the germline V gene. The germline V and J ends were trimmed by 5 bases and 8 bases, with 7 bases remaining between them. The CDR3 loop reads CASGQMHEQFF. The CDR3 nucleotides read TGTGCTAGTGGTCAGATGCATGAGCAGTTCTTC. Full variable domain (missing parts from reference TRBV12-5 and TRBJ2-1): DARVTQTPRHKVTEMGQEVTMRCQPILGHNTVFWYRQTMMQGLELLAYFRNRAPLDDSGMPKDRFSAEMPDATLATLKIQPSEPRDSAVYFCASGQMHEQFFGPGTRLTVL.

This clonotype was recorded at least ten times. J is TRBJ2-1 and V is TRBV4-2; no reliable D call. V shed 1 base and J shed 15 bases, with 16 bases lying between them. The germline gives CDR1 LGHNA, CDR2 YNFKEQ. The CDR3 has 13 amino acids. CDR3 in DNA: TGTGCCAGCAGCCAAGGGACGGAAGGGCGAGTGTTCTTC. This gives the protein CASSQGTEGRVFF.

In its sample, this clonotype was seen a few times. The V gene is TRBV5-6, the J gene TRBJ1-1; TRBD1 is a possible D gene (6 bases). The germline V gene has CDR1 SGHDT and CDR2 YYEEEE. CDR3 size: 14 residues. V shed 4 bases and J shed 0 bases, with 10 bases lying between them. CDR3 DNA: TGTGCCAGCAGCCCCGACAGGATGAACACTGAAGCTTTCTTT. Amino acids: CASSPDRMNTEAFF.

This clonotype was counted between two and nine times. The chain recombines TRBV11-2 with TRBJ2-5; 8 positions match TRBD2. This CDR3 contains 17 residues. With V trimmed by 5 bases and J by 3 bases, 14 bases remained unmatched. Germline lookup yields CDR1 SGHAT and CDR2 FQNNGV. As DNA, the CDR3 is TGTGCCAGCAGCCTGACCGGGACTAGGTCCCAGGAAGAGACCCAGTACTTC. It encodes CASSLTGTRSQEETQYF.

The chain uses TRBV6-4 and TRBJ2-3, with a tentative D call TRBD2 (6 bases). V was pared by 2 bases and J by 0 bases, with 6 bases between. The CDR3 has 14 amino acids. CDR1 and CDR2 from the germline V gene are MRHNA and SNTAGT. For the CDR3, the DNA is TGTGCCAGCAGTGACCGGGGGAGCACAGATACGCAGTATTTT. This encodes CASSDRGSTDTQYF.

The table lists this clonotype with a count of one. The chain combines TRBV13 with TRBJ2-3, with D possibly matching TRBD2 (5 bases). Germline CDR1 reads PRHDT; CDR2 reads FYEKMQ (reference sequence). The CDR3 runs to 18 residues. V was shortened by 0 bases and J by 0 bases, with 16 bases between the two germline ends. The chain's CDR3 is CASSLGRKRETSTDTQYF. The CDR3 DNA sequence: TGTGCCAGCAGCTTAGGTCGAAAGAGGGAGACTAGCACAGATACGCAGTATTTT.

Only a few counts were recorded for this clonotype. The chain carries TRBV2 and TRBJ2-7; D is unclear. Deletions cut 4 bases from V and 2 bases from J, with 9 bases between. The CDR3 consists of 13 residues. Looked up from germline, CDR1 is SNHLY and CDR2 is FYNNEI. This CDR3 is CASSGLSPYEQYF. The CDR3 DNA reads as TGTGCCAGCAGTGGTCTAAGTCCCTACGAGCAGTACTTC.

The CDR3 DNA is TGTGCCACCCAGCGGGAGGGGACCGGGGAGCTGTTTTTT. It encodes CATQREGTGELFF. The V and J genes are TRBV9 and TRBJ2-2, with 10 bases aligning to TRBD2. Germline-derived CDR1 and CDR2 are SGDLS and YYNGEE. The V segment lost 9 bases and the J segment 5 bases; nucleotides outside the gene matches: 4. The CDR3 is 13 residues long.

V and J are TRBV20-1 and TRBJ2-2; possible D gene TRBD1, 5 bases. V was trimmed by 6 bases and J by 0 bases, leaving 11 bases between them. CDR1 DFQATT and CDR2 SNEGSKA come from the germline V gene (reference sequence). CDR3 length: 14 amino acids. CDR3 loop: CSATDRSNTGELFF. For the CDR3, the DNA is TGCAGTGCCACCGACAGATCGAACACCGGGGAGCTGTTTTTT.

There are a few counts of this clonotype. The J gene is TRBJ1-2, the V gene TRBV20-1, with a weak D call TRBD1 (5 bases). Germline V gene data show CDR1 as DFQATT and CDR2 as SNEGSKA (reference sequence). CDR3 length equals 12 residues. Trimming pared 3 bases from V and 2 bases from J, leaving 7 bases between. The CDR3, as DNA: TGCAGTGCTAGGGACAAGAACTATGGCTACACCTTC. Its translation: CSARDKNYGYTF.

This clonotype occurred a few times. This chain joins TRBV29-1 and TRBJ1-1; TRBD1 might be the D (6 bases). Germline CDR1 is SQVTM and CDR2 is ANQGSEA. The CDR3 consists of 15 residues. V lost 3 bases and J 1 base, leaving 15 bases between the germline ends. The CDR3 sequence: CSVEGGALPNTEAFF. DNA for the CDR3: TGCAGCGTTGAGGGGGGGGCTCTGCCGAACACTGAAGCTTTCTTT. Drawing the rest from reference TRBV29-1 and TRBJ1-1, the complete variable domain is SAVISQKPSRDICQRGTSLTIQCQVDSQVTMMFWYRQQPGQSLTLIATANQGSEATYESGFVIDKFPISRPNLTFSTLTVSNMSPEDSSIYLCSVEGGALPNTEAFFGQGTRLTVV.

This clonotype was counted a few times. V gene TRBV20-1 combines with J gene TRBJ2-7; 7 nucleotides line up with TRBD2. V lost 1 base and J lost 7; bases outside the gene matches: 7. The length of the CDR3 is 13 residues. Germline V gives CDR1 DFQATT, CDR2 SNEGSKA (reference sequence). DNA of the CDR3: TGCAGTGCTAGAGGGGGGGGTGATGGGGAGCAGTACTTC. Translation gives CSARGGGDGEQYF.

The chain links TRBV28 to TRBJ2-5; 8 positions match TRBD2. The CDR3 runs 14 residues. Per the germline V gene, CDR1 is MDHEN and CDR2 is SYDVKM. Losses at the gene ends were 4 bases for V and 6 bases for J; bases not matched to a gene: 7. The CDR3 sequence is CASSSSGSLKTQYF. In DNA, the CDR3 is TGTGCCAGCAGTTCGAGCGGGAGCTTGAAGACCCAGTACTTC.

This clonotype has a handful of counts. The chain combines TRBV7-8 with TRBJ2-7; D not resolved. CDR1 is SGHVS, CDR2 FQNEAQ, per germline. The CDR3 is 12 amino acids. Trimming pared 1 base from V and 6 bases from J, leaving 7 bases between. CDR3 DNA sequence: TGTGCCAGCAGCTTAGATAGGAGCGAGCAGTACTTC. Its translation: CASSLDRSEQYF.

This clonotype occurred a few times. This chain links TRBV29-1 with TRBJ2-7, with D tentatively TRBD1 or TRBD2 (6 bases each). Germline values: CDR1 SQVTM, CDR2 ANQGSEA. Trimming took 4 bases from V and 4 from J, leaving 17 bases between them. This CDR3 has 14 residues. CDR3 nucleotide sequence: TGCAGCGTTGTAGCGGCAGGGGAAAGGTACGAGCAGTACTTC. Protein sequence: CSVVAAGERYEQYF.

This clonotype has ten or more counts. CDR3 region: CASSLGSAQTVQETQYF. CDR3 DNA: TGTGCCAGCAGCCTAGGGTCTGCCCAAACAGTCCAAGAGACCCAGTACTTC. The rearrangement joins TRBV12-3 or TRBV12-4 to TRBJ2-5; D is uncertain. This CDR3 is built from 17 residues. The V and J ends lost 6 bases and 1 base respectively, with 21 bases between them.